These 23 T cell receptor beta chains share one sample of origin, sequenced in a study of blood T cell repertoires in COVID-19. Sequencing was performed with immunoSEQ multiplex PCR; in TCRdb, only in-frame clones are kept and a portion is missing. The sample has around 430,000 clones, about nine tenths seen once. Input material: peripheral blood. These receptors all come from a woman aged 45-65 years with COVID-19, enrolled during active disease.

This rearrangement joins TRBV30 to TRBJ1-3; D not certain. Per germline, CDR1 GTSNPN and CDR2 SVGIG (reference sequence). V lost 2 bases to trimming and J lost 4 bases, with 12 bases between them. The CDR3 sequence is 14 residues long. The CDR3 nucleotides read TGTGCCTGGAGTCCCGTTCTCCTGGGAAACACCATATATTTT. As protein: CAWSPVLLGNTIYF.

The chain joins TRBV5-8 to TRBJ2-3; a possible D gene is TRBD1 (6 bases). The CDR3 has 12 amino acids. Germline-derived CDR1 and CDR2 are SGHTS and YDEGEE. The ends were cut back, 0 bases at V and 11 bases at J, with 10 bases in the middle. DNA of the CDR3: TGTGCCAGCAGCTTGGTCCAGGACAGGCAGTATTTT. Its translation: CASSLVQDRQYF.

CDR3 amino acids: CAINPGLALYEQYF. The CDR3 coding sequence is TGTGCCATTAATCCGGGACTAGCCTTGTACGAGCAGTACTTC. The chain links TRBV10-3 to TRBJ2-7, with TRBD2 identical over 9 bases. Germline assignment: CDR1 ENHRY and CDR2 SYGVKD. With V trimmed by 9 bases and J by 4 bases, 10 bases remained unmatched. The CDR3 runs 14 residues.

Written as DNA, the CDR3 is TGTGCCAGCAGCTTTAAACGGAGGACAGCCCCCACCGGGGGCTACACCTTC. Translating it yields CASSFKRRTAPTGGYTF. This rearrangement joins TRBV5-6 to TRBJ1-2, with D perhaps matching TRBD1 (6 bases). Deletions cut 2 bases from V and 8 bases from J, with 25 bases between. Germline V gene lookup returns CDR1 SGHDT and CDR2 YYEEEE. The CDR3 totals 17 residues. Full variable domain (rest looked up from reference TRBV5-6 and TRBJ1-2): DAGVTQSPTHLIKTRGQQVTLRCSPKSGHDTVSWYQQALGQGPQFIFQYYEEEERQRGNFPDRFSGHQFPNYSSELNVNALLLGDSALYLCASSFKRRTAPTGGYTFGSGTRLTVV.

The CDR3 spells CASSRVPTTNEKLFF. In DNA form, the CDR3 reads TGCGCCAGCAGTCGCGTCCCAACAACTAATGAAAAACTGTTTTTT. The chain recombines TRBV5-1 with TRBJ1-4; no clear D. Looked up from germline, CDR1 is SGHRS and CDR2 is YFSETQ. This CDR3 is built from 15 residues. V lost 5 bases to trimming and J lost 0 bases, with 11 bases between them.

The chain employs TRBV29-1 and TRBJ2-1, with unresolved D. CDR3 length equals 13 residues. The V gene's germline CDR1 is SQVTM and CDR2 ANQGSEA. V lost 3 bases, J lost 0 bases, and 6 bases lay in between. DNA for the CDR3: TGCAGCGTTGACCGCAGCTCCTACAATGAGCAGTTCTTC. It is translated as CSVDRSSYNEQFF.

The table lists this clone with a few counts. V usage is TRBV20-1 and J usage is TRBJ1-5; 8 nucleotides match TRBD1. The CDR3 has 14 amino acids. Germline V gene sequence: CDR1 DFQATT, CDR2 SNEGSKA (reference sequence). The J segment lost 2 bases and the V segment lost 3 bases, leaving 3 bases of the junction unmatched. The CDR3 DNA is TGCAGTGCTAGTCCGGGACAGGGCAATCAGCCCCAGCATTTT. Amino acid sequence: CSASPGQGNQPQHF.

The chain couples TRBV2 to TRBJ2-2, with D maybe TRBD1 (6 bases). The CDR3 loop spans 15 amino acids. Germline CDR1 SNHLY, CDR2 FYNNEI. V shed 4 bases and J shed 4 bases, with 13 bases lying between them. CDR3 nucleotide sequence: TGTGCCAGCAGTGGGGGGCAGCTCGGCACCGGGGAGCTGTTTTTT. Translated, it gives CASSGGQLGTGELFF.

The chain uses TRBV6-5 and TRBJ1-1, with D tentatively TRBD1 (6 bases). Trimming took off 5 bases at V and 1 base at J, with 14 bases between the two ends. The CDR3 consists of 15 residues. Germline V gives CDR1 MNHEY, CDR2 SVGAGI. The CDR3 region is CASSRPNRANTEAFF. The CDR3 region has the DNA TGTGCCAGCAGTCGACCGAACAGGGCGAACACTGAAGCTTTCTTT.

The chain has TRBV30 and TRBJ1-1, with 9 bases that match TRBD1. Germline values: CDR1 GTSNPN, CDR2 SVGIG (reference sequence). There are 14 residues in the CDR3. J was trimmed by 7 bases and V by 3 bases; bases with no gene match: 9. CDR3 bases: TGTGCCTGGAGCCCTCTTACAGGGGGCGGTGAAGCTTTCTTT. This gives the protein CAWSPLTGGGEAFF.

This clone was detected only once. The V call is TRBV6-2 or TRBV6-3, the J call TRBJ1-6; no definite D call. The CDR3 is 15 amino acids. In germline, CDR1 is MNHEY, CDR2 SVGEGT. The ends were cut back, 3 bases at V and 10 bases at J, with 16 bases in the middle. The CDR3 DNA reads TGTGCCAGCAGTTATTCGGGGTCGTTCGGATCACCCCTCCACTTT. Residues: CASSYSGSFGSPLHF.

The CDR3 here is CASSGGGTEAFF. For the CDR3, the DNA is TGCGCCAGCAGCGGGGGCGGCACTGAAGCTTTCTTT. The chain has TRBV5-1 and TRBJ1-1; D is perhaps TRBD1 (6 bases). Per germline, CDR1 SGHRS and CDR2 YFSETQ. There are 12 residues in the CDR3. Trimming cost V 4 bases and J 4 bases, with 8 bases left between them.

The table lists this clone with a count of one. The V gene is TRBV5-4, the J gene TRBJ2-1; D ambiguous. This CDR3 spans 16 amino acids. V was clipped by 4 bases and J by 2 bases, with 16 bases between them. Germline V gives CDR1 SGHNT, CDR2 YYREEE (reference sequence). The CDR3 DNA reads TGTGCCAGCAGCATTGTCCCCGACACCACCTACAATGAGCAGTTCTTC. As protein: CASSIVPDTTYNEQFF. The variable domain in full, with the rest retrieved from reference TRBV5-4 and TRBJ2-1, is ETGVTQSPTHLIKTRGQQVTLRCSSQSGHNTVSWYQQALGQGPQFIFQYYREEENGRGNFPPRFSGLQFPNYSSELNVNALELDDSALYLCASSIVPDTTYNEQFFGPGTRLTVL.

This clone was recorded only once. This chain uses TRBV16 with TRBJ1-2; D is undetermined. In germline, CDR1 is KGHSY, CDR2 FQNENV. This CDR3 spans 14 amino acids. The V gene lost 0 bases and the J gene lost 2 bases, with 7 bases spanning the gap. Here the CDR3 reads CASSQSSGNYGYTF. The CDR3 bases are TGTGCCAGCAGCCAATCTTCGGGAAACTATGGCTACACCTTC.

J is TRBJ1-2 and V is TRBV3-1 (or the pseudogene TRBV3-2), with 8 bases lining up with TRBD1. This CDR3 comprises 15 residues. After removal of 1 base from V and 4 bases from J, the junction contained 5 bases not matched to a gene. Germline V lookup: CDR1 LGHDT, CDR2 YNNKEL (reference sequence). The chain's CDR3 is CASSQVNRGSYGYTF. CDR3 nucleotide sequence: TGTGCCAGCAGCCAAGTGAACAGGGGGAGCTATGGCTACACCTTC.

V usage is TRBV7-9 and J usage is TRBJ1-2, with 7 nucleotides matching TRBD1. CDR3 size: 16 residues. CDR1 and CDR2 (germline): SEHNR, FQNEAQ (reference sequence). Trimming at V came to 0 bases and at J to 8 bases, leaving 12 bases not matched to a gene. The CDR3 DNA follows: TGTGCCAGCAGCTTAGCGGATGCCAGCCAGGGGGGAGGCTACACCTTC. Amino acids: CASSLADASQGGGYTF.

J is TRBJ2-1 and V is TRBV14; 10 bases map to TRBD2. The CDR3 sequence is 15 residues long. V trimming: 4 bases; J trimming: 9 bases; junction bases outside the gene matches: 9. CDR1 is SGHDN and CDR2 is FVKESK in the germline V gene. CDR3 DNA sequence: TGTGCCAGCAGCCTTATGGTAGCGGGGGGTCGTGAGCAGTTCTTC. Its translation: CASSLMVAGGREQFF.

The chain couples TRBV2 to TRBJ2-2; D perhaps matches TRBD1 (5 bases). V shed 0 bases and J shed 3 bases, with 23 bases lying between them. Germline V gene data show CDR1 as SNHLY and CDR2 as FYNNEI. There are 20 residues in the CDR3. In nucleotides, the CDR3 is TGTGCCAGCAGTGAAGCCATGGCCGCTAAACGACAGTGGGACACCGGGGAGCTGTTTTTT. This encodes CASSEAMAAKRQWDTGELFF.

This rearrangement joins TRBV5-5 to TRBJ1-1, with D unresolved. CDR3 size: 15 residues. The V end was cut by 3 bases, the J end by 1 base, with 13 bases between. CDR1 is SGHKS, CDR2 YYEKEE, per germline (reference sequence). CDR3 DNA: TGTGCCAGCAGCTCGGGAATTAGGACGAACACTGAAGCTTTCTTT. This gives the protein CASSSGIRTNTEAFF.

The chain recombines TRBV9 with TRBJ2-2, with 10 bases aligning to TRBD1. J gave up 4 bases and V 4 bases, and 7 bases lay outside the gene matches. The CDR3 covers 16 residues. The germline gives CDR1 SGDLS, CDR2 YYNGEE. In DNA form, the CDR3 reads TGTGCCAGCAGCCTCGGGACAGGGGTCACCACCGGGGAGCTGTTTTTT. It specifies CASSLGTGVTTGELFF.

The rearrangement joins TRBV6-2 or TRBV6-3 to TRBJ2-7; maybe TRBD1 (6 bases). This CDR3 has 16 amino acids. CDR1 and CDR2 (germline): MNHEY, SVGEGT. Trimming shortened V by 0 bases and J by 12 bases, and 24 bases separated the two germline ends. The CDR3 sequence is CASSYSGVGGRPYPYF. The CDR3 coding sequence is TGTGCCAGCAGTTACTCGGGAGTTGGGGGCAGGCCCTACCCGTACTTC.

This sequence joins TRBV28 and TRBJ1-2; D ambiguous. V was clipped by 10 bases and J by 1 base, with 19 bases between them. This CDR3 region has 15 residues. Germline V CDR1 and CDR2: MDHEN, SYDVKM. The CDR3 loop reads CATIPKRQINYGYTF. The CDR3 bases are TGTGCCACCATCCCCAAGAGGCAGATTAACTATGGCTACACCTTC.

In its sample, this clone was seen once. The chain recombines TRBV23-1 with TRBJ1-1, with TRBD1 identical over 7 bases. TRBV23-1 is an ORF; its function is uncertain. Losses at the gene ends were 10 bases for V and 8 bases for J; bases not matched to a gene: 7. The CDR3 contains 11 residues. In DNA form, the CDR3 reads TGCGCCAACGAGGGGGCGGAAGAAGCTTTCTTT. Its translation is CANEGAEEAFF.